This TCR beta chain is drawn from a study of shared clonotypes between healthy human individuals. Study-wide results and caveats: Rarefaction showed that sequencing of sorted subsets was incomplete (despite large depth). The study found lower generation probabilities in non-shared clonotypes than in those shared by all four donors.

This CDR3 is 9 amino acids long. Germline V gene sequence: CDR1 MRHNA, CDR2 SNTAGT. V was trimmed by 7 bases and J by 7 bases, leaving 5 bases between them. Here immunoSEQ multiplex PCR was the method, and the copy in TCRdb shows in-frame clones only, minus some. This sample has about 680,000 clones, with 72% found just once. About this clone itself: Its specificity is unknown.

Sequencing was carried out using memory CD4+ T cells sorted from blood. As to subset: CD45RA-negative fraction. The chain has TRBV6-4 and TRBJ2-7; no firm D call. This receptor was obtained from a woman aged 25 to 39 in good health. DNA for the CDR3: TGTGCCAGCAAAAAGGAGCAGTACTTC. This translates into CASKKEQYF.